This T cell receptor beta chain appears in the sequencing data of a study of blood T cell repertoires in COVID-19. Across the study: T cells, B-cell-depleted T cells, or PBMCs supplied cDNA or gDNA.

Germline values: CDR1 LGHNA, CDR2 YNFKEQ. CDR3 length equals 15 residues. The V and J ends lost 5 bases and 2 bases, in that order; junction bases with no gene match: 7. A single count supports this clone. Original processing methods: Cell counts per sample came from amplifying reference gene primers. Sequencing was performed with immunoSEQ multiplex PCR; in TCRdb, only in-frame clones are kept and a portion is missing. The V and J calls and clone size were taken over from that table, and D and trimming were inferred from the DNA. The table has about 380,000 clones, about 80% seen once. Sequencing was carried out using peripheral blood. The sequence was obtained from a human donor with acute or convalescent COVID-19. The donor label of this sample is uncertain. The rearrangement uses TRBV4-2 and TRBJ2-7; 9 positions agree with TRBD2. CDR3 sequence: CASSVISGGTYEQYF. The DNA of the CDR3 is TGTGCCAGCAGCGTCATTAGCGGGGGAACCTACGAGCAGTACTTC.